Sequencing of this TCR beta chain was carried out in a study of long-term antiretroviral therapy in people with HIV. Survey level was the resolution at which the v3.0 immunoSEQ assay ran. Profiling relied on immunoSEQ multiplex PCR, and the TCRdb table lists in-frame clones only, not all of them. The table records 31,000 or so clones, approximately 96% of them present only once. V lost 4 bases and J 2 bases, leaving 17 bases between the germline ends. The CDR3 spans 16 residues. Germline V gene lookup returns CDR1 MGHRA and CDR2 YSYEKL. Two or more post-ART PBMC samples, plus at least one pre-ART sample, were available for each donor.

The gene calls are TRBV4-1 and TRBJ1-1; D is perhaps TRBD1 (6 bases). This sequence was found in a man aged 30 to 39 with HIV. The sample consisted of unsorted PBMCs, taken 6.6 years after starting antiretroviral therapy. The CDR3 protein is CASSPRGGVGNTEAFF. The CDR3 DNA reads TGCGCCAGCAGCCCGAGGGGGGGGGTGGGAAACACTGAAGCTTTCTTT.